These T cell receptor beta chains were read from a single sample in a study of cytomegalovirus exposure and HLA in healthy donors. Some clones are missing from TCRdb's copy, which holds only in-frame ones; the method was immunoSEQ multiplex PCR. Seen here are 200,000 to 300,000 clones, about nine tenths observed once, and the top ten hold approximately 3.1%. Sample: PBMCs. The source of these receptors is a woman aged 30 to 39 in good health and CMV-seronegative. Each CDR3 is given without its conserved first and last residue. Clone size appears in some rows only: once, few, many, or a class for an expanded clone.

v_call,clone_size,cdr3_aa
TRBV9,.,ASSVGSGIGNEQF
TRBV28,once,ASSFGDTNTGELF
TRBV27,.,ASSRTASSTDTQY
TRBV6-4,few,ASSDTDRGDGYT
TRBV5-5,.,ASSLAATGTYGYT
TRBV29-1,.,SVETDGYNEQF
TRBV10-3,.,AISAGTGGAYEQY
TRBV4-3,.,ASSQDQDAYNEQF
TRBV5-1,once,ASSLAGASTDTQY
TRBV27,.,ASSPRGSGANVLT
TRBV12-5,.,ASGPMGRSYEQY
TRBV7-6,once,ASSAVQQNPGELF
TRBV7-2,.,ASSPPDHQPQH
TRBV9,.,ASSTPSGSSYNEQF
TRBV28,once,ASSTGKFGYT
TRBV6-6,.,ASSAGTSGRVSH
TRBV7-6,.,ASTRGGSRADTQY
TRBV2,.,ASSELSSEQY
TRBV5-6,.,ASSLTLTGELF
TRBV9,.,ASSVEGVNTGELF
TRBV28,.,ASSSPGAGVDEQF
TRBV19,few,ASRPGQGNTEAF
TRBV29-1,.,SIDRNTGELF
TRBV5-1,.,ASSLGRELQETQY
TRBV4-1,once,ASSQGSVVDTQY
TRBV4-3,.,ASSQELGSTDTQY
TRBV6-6,.,ASSYSEYEQY